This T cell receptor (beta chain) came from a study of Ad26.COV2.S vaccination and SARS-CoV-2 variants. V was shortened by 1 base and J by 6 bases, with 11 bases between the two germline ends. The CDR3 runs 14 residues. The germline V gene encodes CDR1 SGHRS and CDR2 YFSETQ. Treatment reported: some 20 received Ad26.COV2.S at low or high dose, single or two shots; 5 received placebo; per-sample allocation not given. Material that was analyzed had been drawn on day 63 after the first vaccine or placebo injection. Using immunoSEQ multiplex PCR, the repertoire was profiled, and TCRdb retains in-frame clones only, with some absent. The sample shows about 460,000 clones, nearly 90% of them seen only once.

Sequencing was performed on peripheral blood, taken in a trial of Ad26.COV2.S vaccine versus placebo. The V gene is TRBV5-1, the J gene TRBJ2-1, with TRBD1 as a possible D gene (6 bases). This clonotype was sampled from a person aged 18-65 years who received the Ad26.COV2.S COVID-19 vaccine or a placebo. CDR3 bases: TGCGCCAGCAGCTTGTACAGGGAAGCCAATGAGCAGTTCTTC. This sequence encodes CASSLYREANEQFF.